The 19 T cell receptor beta chains listed next were all sequenced from one sample in a study of post-analysis software for immune sequencing data. General study results and limits: Included in a set of five TRBV segments more frequent in patients than controls were TRBV5-6, TRBV5-1 and TRBV20-1.

For these receptors, no antigen is known. Unique-molecular-identifier-tagged TCR beta cDNA libraries were used. TCRdb processed the PCR reads anew with MiXCR; each CDR3 protein has one entry. This sample carries fewer than 850,000 distinct CDR3 sequences, under 60% of them seen once, and the ten largest clones take approximately 4.4%. Sequencing was carried out using blood. These receptors came from a girl aged 10 to 17 with multiple sclerosis.

The chain joins TRBV18 to TRBJ2-1, with 10 bases identical to TRBD1. Germline V CDR1 and CDR2: KGHSH, LQKENI. The J segment lost 5 bases and the V segment lost 3 bases, leaving 10 bases of the junction unmatched. This CDR3 is built from 17 residues. CDR3 DNA sequence: TGTGCCAGCTCACCTGCCCCCTTTGGACAGGGGGACAATGAGCAGTTCTTC. It codes for CASSPAPFGQGDNEQFF.

This clonotype has a handful of counts. This rearrangement joins TRBV6-5 to TRBJ2-1; 8 bases are a match to TRBD1. Germline V CDR1 and CDR2: MNHEY, SVGAGI. This CDR3 spans 15 amino acids. The ends lost 6 bases at V and 0 bases at J; junction bases unmatched: 4. CDR3 region: CASRPTGGSYNEQFF. CDR3 DNA: TGTGCCAGCAGACCAACAGGGGGCTCCTACAATGAGCAGTTCTTC.

This clonotype has a handful of counts. This chain uses TRBV10-3 with TRBJ1-2; the D gene is possibly TRBD1 (5 bases). Germline values: CDR1 ENHRY, CDR2 SYGVKD. The V end lost 0 bases, the J end lost 8 bases, and 19 bases lay between the germline ends. The CDR3 is 16 residues long. The CDR3 reads CAISESVRGLRSGYTF. DNA of the CDR3: TGTGCCATCAGTGAGTCTGTTCGGGGCTTAAGATCAGGCTACACCTTC.

This clonotype was observed a handful of times. This sequence joins TRBV5-5 and TRBJ2-4; D possibly corresponds to TRBD1 (6 bases). TRBJ2-7 explains the end of the DNA better; the J call may be wrong. The CDR3 spans 15 residues. Germline-derived CDR1 and CDR2 are SGHKS and YYEKEE (reference sequence). Written as DNA, the CDR3 is TGTGCCAGCAGCTTGTTCGGGACACCGCGCTACGAGCAGTACTTC. Amino acids: CASSLFGTPRYEQYF.

The chain couples TRBV20-1 to TRBJ2-7, with 7 bases fitting TRBD2. Trimming at V came to 3 bases and at J to 3 bases, leaving 11 bases not matched to a gene. The CDR3 length is 15 residues. Germline V gives CDR1 DFQATT, CDR2 SNEGSKA (reference sequence). CDR3 sequence reads: CSASHPGTTYYEQYF. The CDR3 DNA is TGCAGTGCTAGCCACCCCGGGACTACTTACTACGAGCAGTACTTC.

The chain recombines TRBV6-5 with TRBJ2-5; 7 nucleotides line up with TRBD1. The J call may not be correct, given that the DNA end is closer to TRBJ2-7. CDR1 MNHEY and CDR2 SVGAGI come from the germline V gene. The CDR3 loop spans 15 amino acids. The CDR3 here is CASSYRERGLYEQYF. Here the CDR3 DNA reads TGTGCCAGCAGTTACCGAGAAAGGGGGCTCTACGAGCAGTACTTC.

The CDR3 bases are TGTGCCAGCAGCGCACAGGGGGCCAAAAACGAGCAGTACTTC. Its protein is CASSAQGAKNEQYF. The chain recombines TRBV9 with TRBJ2-7; TRBD1 matches at 9 bases. The CDR3 is 14 residues long. Germline trimming cut 3 bases from V and 5 bases from J; bases unmatched to any gene: 6. Per germline, CDR1 SGDLS and CDR2 YYNGEE.

The chain joins TRBV4-3 to TRBJ2-1, with D possibly being TRBD2 (6 bases). Trimming took 3 bases from V and 7 from J, leaving 16 bases between them. CDR1 LGHNA and CDR2 YSLEER come from the germline V gene. The length of the CDR3 is 15 residues. CDR3 protein: CASSQSAGGGNEQFF. Written as DNA, the CDR3 is TGCGCCAGCAGCCAGTCAGCGGGTGGCGGGAATGAGCAGTTCTTC.

This clonotype appeared a few times. This sequence joins TRBV28 and TRBJ2-5; D gene ambiguous. The ends were cut back, 2 bases at V and 3 bases at J, with 10 bases in the middle. Per the germline V gene, CDR1 is MDHEN and CDR2 is SYDVKM. The CDR3 is made up of 14 amino acids. The CDR3: CASSLGVGKETQYF. DNA of the CDR3: TGTGCCAGCAGTTTAGGGGTCGGTAAAGAGACCCAGTACTTC.

This chain uses TRBV20-1 with TRBJ1-6; weak D call: TRBD1 (6 bases). Trimming removed 6 bases from V and 8 bases from J, with 14 bases in between. The CDR3 has 13 residues. CDR1 and CDR2 from the germline V gene are DFQATT and SNEGSKA (reference sequence). CDR3 loop: CSASRGGDSPLHF. CDR3 coding DNA: TGCAGTGCCAGCAGGGGCGGGGATTCACCCCTCCACTTT.

The rearrangement uses TRBV20-1 and TRBJ2-3; 7 nucleotides line up with TRBD1. The germline gives CDR1 DFQATT, CDR2 SNEGSKA (reference sequence). Trimming cost V 5 bases and J 1 base; bases outside gene matches: 6. The CDR3 sequence is 14 residues long. The CDR3 nucleotides read TGCAGTGCTCGGAGTGGGACAGGCACAGATACGCAGTATTTT. This gives the protein CSARSGTGTDTQYF.

This clonotype was counted only a few times. V gene TRBV10-1 combines with J gene TRBJ2-7; D gene unclear. The germline V gene has CDR1 WNHNN and CDR2 SYGVQD (reference sequence). The CDR3 has 13 residues. Trimming took off 1 base at V and 7 bases at J, with 11 bases between the two ends. Here the CDR3 DNA reads TGCGCCAGCAGTGAGTTAACATTTGGTGAGCAGTACTTC. Protein product: CASSELTFGEQYF.

This chain joins TRBV18 and TRBJ1-1; possibly TRBD1 for D (5 bases). The CDR3 is made up of 14 amino acids. The germline V gene has CDR1 KGHSH and CDR2 LQKENI. Trimming removed 3 bases from V and 2 bases from J, with 10 bases in between. The CDR3 sequence is CASSPARDNTEAFF. CDR3 bases: TGTGCCAGCTCACCCGCCCGGGACAACACTGAAGCTTTCTTT. The whole variable domain, filled in from reference TRBV18 and TRBJ1-1, reads NAGVMQNPRHLVRRRGQEARLRCSPMKGHSHVYWYRQLPEEGLKFMVYLQKENIIDESGMPKERFSAEFPKEGPSILRIQQVVRGDSAAYFCASSPARDNTEAFFGQGTRLTVV.

In its sample, this clonotype was seen a few times. This chain links TRBV3-1 with TRBJ1-2; possible D gene TRBD1, 5 bases. Between the trimmed V and J ends, which lost 4 bases and 3 bases, there was a span of 15 bases. Germline loops: CDR1 LGHDT, CDR2 YNNKEL (reference sequence). The CDR3 length is 15 residues. The CDR3 protein is CASSPNRDGYYGYTF. The DNA of the CDR3 is TGTGCCAGCAGCCCAAACCGGGACGGCTACTATGGCTACACCTTC.

The table lists this clonotype with a few counts. The rearrangement uses TRBV3-1 and TRBJ2-4; D gene unclear. The J call may be in error: the DNA end matches TRBJ2-7 better. The CDR3 has 13 residues. The germline V gene encodes CDR1 LGHDT and CDR2 YNNKEL (reference sequence). The CDR3 DNA is TGTGCCAGCAGCCAAGCAAATTTCTACGAGCAGTACTTC. It specifies CASSQANFYEQYF.

In its sample, this clonotype was seen a few times. This chain uses TRBV11-2 with TRBJ2-7; a possible D gene is TRBD2 (5 bases). The V end lost 3 bases, the J end lost 6 bases, and 9 bases lay between the germline ends. Germline assignment: CDR1 SGHAT and CDR2 FQNNGV. The CDR3 has 12 amino acids. The CDR3 sequence: CASSFGGLEQYF. The CDR3 region has the DNA TGTGCCAGCAGCTTCGGTGGACTCGAGCAGTACTTC. The variable domain in full, with the rest retrieved from reference TRBV11-2 and TRBJ2-7, is EAGVAQSPRYKIIEKRQSVAFWCNPISGHATLYWYQQILGQGPKLLIQFQNNGVVDDSQLPKDRFSAERLKGVDSTLKIQPAKLEDSAVYLCASSFGGLEQYFGPGTRLTVT.

Worth noting for this clonotype: The junction and the germline gene differ at one end; a read error may be behind it. CDR3 amino acids: CSARDSNEQFF. The CDR3 DNA follows: TGCAGTGCCAGAGATAGCAATGAGCAGTTCTTC. The chain joins TRBV20-1 to TRBJ2-1, with D unclear. The CDR3 is 11 amino acids. Germline V gene sequence: CDR1 DFQATT, CDR2 SNEGSKA (reference sequence).

The CDR3 DNA sequence: TGTGCCAGCAGCTTAGGCTGGCCTAATGAAAAACTGTTTTTT. Translation gives CASSLGWPNEKLFF. The chain carries TRBV7-9 and TRBJ1-4, with D unclear. V shed 1 base and J shed 3 bases, with 6 bases lying between them. The CDR3 consists of 14 residues. The germline gives CDR1 SEHNR, CDR2 FQNEAQ (reference sequence).

This chain joins TRBV7-9 and TRBJ1-2; possibly TRBD1 for D (5 bases). V gave up 3 bases and J gave up 6 bases, with 17 bases separating them. CDR1 is SEHNR and CDR2 is FQNEAQ in the germline V gene (reference sequence). CDR3 size: 15 residues. The CDR3 here is CASSLAGRSGHGYTF. For the CDR3, the DNA is TGTGCCAGCAGCTTGGCAGGGCGCTCGGGCCATGGCTACACCTTC.